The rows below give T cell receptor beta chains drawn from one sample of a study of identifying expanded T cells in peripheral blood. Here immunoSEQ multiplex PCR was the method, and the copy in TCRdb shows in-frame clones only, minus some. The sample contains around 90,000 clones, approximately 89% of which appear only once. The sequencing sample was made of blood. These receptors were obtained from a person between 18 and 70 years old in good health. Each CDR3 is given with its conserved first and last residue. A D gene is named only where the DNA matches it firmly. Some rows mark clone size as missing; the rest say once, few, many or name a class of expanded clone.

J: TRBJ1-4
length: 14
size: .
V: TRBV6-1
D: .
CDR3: CASSDLGSGEKLFF
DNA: TGTGCCAGCAGTGATCTGGGGAGTGGAGAAAAACTGTTTTTT

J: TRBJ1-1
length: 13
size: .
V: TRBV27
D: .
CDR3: CASKTGPGTEAFF
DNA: TGTGCCAGCAAAACAGGGCCCGGCACTGAAGCTTTCTTT

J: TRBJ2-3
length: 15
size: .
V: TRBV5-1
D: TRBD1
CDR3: CASGTGVMGPDTQYF
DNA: TGCGCCAGCGGGACAGGGGTAATGGGTCCAGATACGCAGTATTTT

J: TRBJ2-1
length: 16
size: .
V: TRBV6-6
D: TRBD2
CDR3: CASSYNRPSGVQEQFF
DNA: TGTGCCAGCAGTTACAACCGACCTAGCGGGGTACAGGAGCAGTTCTTC

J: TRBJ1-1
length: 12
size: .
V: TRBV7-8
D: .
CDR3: CASSLRDTEAFF
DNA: TGTGCCAGCAGCTTAAGAGACACTGAAGCTTTCTTT

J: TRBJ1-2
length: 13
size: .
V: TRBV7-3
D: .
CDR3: CASSLGNNYGYTF
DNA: TGTGCCAGCAGCTTGGGGAATAACTATGGCTACACCTTC

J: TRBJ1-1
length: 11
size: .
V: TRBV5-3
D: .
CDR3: CARSGRGLAFF
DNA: TGTGCCAGAAGCGGAAGGGGTTTAGCTTTCTTT

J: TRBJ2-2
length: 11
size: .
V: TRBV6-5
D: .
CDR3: CASRDTGELFF
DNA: TGTGCCAGCAGAGATACCGGGGAGCTGTTTTTT

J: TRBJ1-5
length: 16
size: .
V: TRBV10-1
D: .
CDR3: CASSESKWTAHQPQHF
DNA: TGCGCCAGCAGTGAGTCGAAATGGACAGCCCATCAGCCCCAGCATTTT

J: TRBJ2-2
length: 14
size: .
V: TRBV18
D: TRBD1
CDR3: CASSRTGNTGELFF
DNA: TGTGCCAGCTCACGGACAGGGAACACCGGGGAGCTGTTTTTT

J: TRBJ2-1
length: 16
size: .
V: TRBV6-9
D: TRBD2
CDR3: CASSYLLAGILYEQFF
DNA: TGTGCCAGCAGTTATTTACTAGCGGGGATCTTATATGAGCAGTTCTTC

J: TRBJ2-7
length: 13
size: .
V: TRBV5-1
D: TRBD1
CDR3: CASSFGDSYEQYF
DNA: TGCGCCAGCAGCTTTGGGGACAGCTACGAGCAGTACTTC

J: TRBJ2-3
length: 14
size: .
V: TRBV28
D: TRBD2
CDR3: CASSSNGRADTQYF
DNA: TGTGCCAGCAGTTCTAACGGGAGGGCAGATACGCAGTATTTT

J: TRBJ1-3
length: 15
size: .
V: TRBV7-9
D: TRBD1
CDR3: CASSLDRGFGNTIYF
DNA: TGTGCCAGCAGCTTGGACAGGGGATTTGGAAACACCATATATTTT

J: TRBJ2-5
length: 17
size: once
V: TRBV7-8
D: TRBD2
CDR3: CASSLILAGGFQETQYF
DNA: TGTGCCAGCAGCTTAATTCTAGCGGGGGGGTTTCAAGAGACCCAGTACTTC

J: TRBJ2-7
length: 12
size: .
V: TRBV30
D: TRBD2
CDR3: CAWSSASGEQYF
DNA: TGTGCCTGGAGTAGTGCTAGCGGCGAGCAGTACTTC

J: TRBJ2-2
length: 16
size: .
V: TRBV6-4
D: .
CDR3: CASSDSGGPNTGELFF
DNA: TGTGCCAGCAGTGACTCGGGGGGGCCTAACACCGGGGAGCTGTTTTTT